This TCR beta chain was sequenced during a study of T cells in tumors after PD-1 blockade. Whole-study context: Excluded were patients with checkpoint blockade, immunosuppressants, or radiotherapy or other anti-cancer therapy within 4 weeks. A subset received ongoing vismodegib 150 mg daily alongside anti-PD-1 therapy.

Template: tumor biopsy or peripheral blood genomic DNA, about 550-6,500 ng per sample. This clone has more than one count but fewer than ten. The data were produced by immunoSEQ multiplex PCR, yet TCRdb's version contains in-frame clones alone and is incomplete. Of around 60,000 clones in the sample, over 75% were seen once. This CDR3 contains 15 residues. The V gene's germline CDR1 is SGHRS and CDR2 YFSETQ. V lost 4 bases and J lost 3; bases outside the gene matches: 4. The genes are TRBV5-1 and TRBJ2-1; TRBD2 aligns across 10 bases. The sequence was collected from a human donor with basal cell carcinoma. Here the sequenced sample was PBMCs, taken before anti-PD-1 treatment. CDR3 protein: CASSRGLAYYNEQFF. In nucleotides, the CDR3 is TGCGCCAGCAGCCGGGGACTAGCGTACTACAATGAGCAGTTCTTC.